The 25 T cell receptor beta chains listed next were all sequenced from one sample in a study of vaccination and CD4 T cells after COVID-19. The treatment here: roughly 10-day PBMC culture with coronavirus spike peptide pools or control peptides (ViraFEST assay). Cultured CD4+ T cell DNA was sequenced using the Oncomine TCR Beta short-read assay. TCRdb re-derived calls from the PCR reads in MiXCR, one entry per CDR3 protein. The profile covers about 14,000 distinct CDR3 sequences, with 28% appearing a single time and approximately 17% taken by the ten largest. The antigens these receptors bind are not known. The sample was cultured CD4+ T cells from blood. These receptors were collected from a human donor with COVID-19.

V is TRBV19 and J is TRBJ1-5; no clear D. The germline V gene has CDR1 LNHDA and CDR2 SQIVND (reference sequence). This CDR3 comprises 18 residues. V shed 7 bases and J shed 5 bases, with 27 bases lying between them. The CDR3, as DNA: TGTGCCAGTAAACCTTGGTCGCTCCGGACCCGAGAAGATCAGCCCCAGCATTTT. Its protein is CASKPWSLRTREDQPQHF.

This rearrangement joins TRBV2 to TRBJ2-5; D is perhaps TRBD1 or TRBD2 (5 bases each). V lost 5 bases and J 7 bases, leaving 20 bases between the germline ends. This CDR3 region has 15 residues. Germline V lookup: CDR1 SNHLY, CDR2 FYNNEI. Here the CDR3 reads CASSTRTWPAGTQYF. The CDR3 DNA is TGTGCCAGCAGTACCCGGACATGGCCTGCGGGGACCCAGTACTTC.

This clonotype was seen only a few times. The chain uses TRBV4-2 and TRBJ1-2; no clear D gene. This CDR3 is built from 12 residues. V was trimmed by 6 bases and J by 6 bases, leaving 11 bases between them. Germline lookup yields CDR1 LGHNA and CDR2 YNFKEQ. CDR3 sequence reads: CASRGVRDGYTF. As DNA, the CDR3 is TGTGCCAGCAGGGGCGTCCGGGATGGCTACACCTTC.

Written as DNA, the CDR3 is TGTGCCAGCAGCTCGACAGGGGGCCTCTACGAGCAGTACTTC. Translated, it gives CASSSTGGLYEQYF. The chain links TRBV5-4 to TRBJ2-7, with 10 bases aligning to TRBD1. The CDR3 sequence is 14 residues long. V shed 3 bases and J 3 bases; nucleotides not matched to a gene: 3. Germline CDR1 and CDR2: SGHNT and YYREEE (reference sequence).

This clonotype was recorded a few times. The rearrangement joins TRBV27 to TRBJ2-3; the D gene is possibly TRBD1 (5 bases). Trimming left V 2 bases short and J 0 bases short, with 9 bases between. CDR3 length: 15 residues. Germline V gives CDR1 MNHEY, CDR2 SMNVEV (reference sequence). The CDR3 region has the DNA TGTGCCAGCAGTTTAAGGGGAACTAGCACAGATACGCAGTATTTT. This codes for CASSLRGTSTDTQYF.

This clonotype was detected a few times. The V call is TRBV28, the J call TRBJ1-2; TRBD1 might be the D (6 bases). The CDR3 is made up of 12 amino acids. Trimming pared 6 bases from V and 8 bases from J, leaving 13 bases between. Germline CDR1 is MDHEN and CDR2 is SYDVKM. The CDR3 bases are TGTGCCAGCAGCACCACAGGGTACGGCTACACCTTC. This encodes CASSTTGYGYTF.

This clonotype counts as medium-sized. V usage is TRBV6-4 and J usage is TRBJ1-5, with D hard to call. The CDR3 runs to 15 residues. Germline CDR1 and CDR2: MRHNA and SNTAGT. The V end lost 4 bases, the J end lost 4 bases, and 14 bases lay between the germline ends. As DNA, the CDR3 is TGTGCCAGCAGTGTGGACCCGGGGAAGAATCAGCCCCAGCATTTT. This codes for CASSVDPGKNQPQHF.

V gene TRBV27 combines with J gene TRBJ2-7; D possibly corresponds to TRBD2 (6 bases). The CDR3 runs 11 residues. The germline V and J ends were trimmed by 8 bases and 4 bases, with 9 bases remaining between them. CDR1 is MNHEY and CDR2 is SMNVEV in the germline V gene (reference sequence). CDR3 loop: CASAEGYEQYF. For the CDR3, the DNA is TGTGCCAGCGCGGAGGGGTACGAGCAGTACTTC.

The DNA of the CDR3 is TGTGCCAGCAGCTTAGTTGCCCAAGCTAACTATGGCTACACCTTC. Its protein product is CASSLVAQANYGYTF. This chain links TRBV7-9 with TRBJ1-2, with D unclear. Germline V gene sequence: CDR1 SEHNR, CDR2 FQNEAQ (reference sequence). This CDR3 is 15 amino acids long. Trimming left V 1 base short and J 0 bases short, with 9 bases between.

This clonotype was seen more than once but under ten times. The V gene is TRBV27, the J gene TRBJ2-3; D ambiguous. CDR1 is MNHEY, CDR2 SMNVEV, per germline (reference sequence). The ends were cut back, 1 base at V and 4 bases at J, with 9 bases in the middle. This CDR3 comprises 14 residues. Here the CDR3 DNA reads TGTGCCAGCAGTTTATTAGTCACCGCAGATACGCAGTATTTT. Protein: CASSLLVTADTQYF.

By share, this clonotype counts as medium-sized. This chain uses TRBV7-2 with TRBJ1-1; D is undetermined. Deletions cut 4 bases from V and 0 bases from J, with 9 bases between. This CDR3 contains 14 residues. Germline V gene data show CDR1 as SGHTA and CDR2 as FQGNSA. In nucleotides, the CDR3 is TGTGCCAGCAGCTGGAGGATTATGAACACTGAAGCTTTCTTT. Protein product: CASSWRIMNTEAFF.

The chain is built from TRBV5-1 and TRBJ2-2, with TRBD1 identical over 10 bases. V lost 1 base and J lost 5; bases outside the gene matches: 5. Germline CDR1 is SGHRS and CDR2 is YFSETQ. CDR3 length: 16 residues. CDR3 DNA sequence: TGCGCCAGCAGCTTGAAAGGGACAGGGGAGACCGGGGAGCTGTTTTTT. As protein: CASSLKGTGETGELFF.

This sequence joins TRBV9 and TRBJ2-5; weak D call: TRBD1 (6 bases). The V end lost 3 bases, the J end lost 2 bases, and 17 bases lay between the germline ends. The CDR3 length is 16 residues. CDR1 SGDLS and CDR2 YYNGEE come from the germline V gene. The CDR3 sequence: CASSARPGQGQETQYF. The CDR3 nucleotides read TGTGCCAGCAGCGCACGGCCGGGACAAGGTCAAGAGACCCAGTACTTC.

This clonotype was found a few times. One end of the junction varies from germline; a read error may be responsible. The chain combines TRBV4-2 with TRBJ1-6; D call uncertain. This CDR3 has 15 residues. CDR1 and CDR2 from the germline V gene are LGHNA and YNFKEQ. The CDR3, as DNA: TGTGCCAGCAGCAAAGAAACGGCCGGGATTGGACCCCTCCACTTT. The encoded protein is CASSKETAGIGPLHF.

This clonotype was observed once. Sequence at one end of the junction differs from germline and may be a read error. The chain uses TRBV10-3 and TRBJ2-7; 11 bases fit TRBD2. The CDR3 runs 15 residues. Germline V gene lookup returns CDR1 ENHRY and CDR2 SYGVKD. The CDR3 protein is CAISDSGGASYEKYF. The CDR3 DNA is TGTGCCATCAGTGATAGCGGGGGGGCTTCCTACGAGAAGTACTTC.

This clonotype came up a few times. V usage is TRBV5-8 and J usage is TRBJ1-1; a weak D match, TRBD1 (6 bases). Germline CDR1 reads SGHTS; CDR2 reads YDEGEE. Trimming left V 4 bases short and J 7 bases short, with 17 bases between. This CDR3 region has 14 residues. DNA of the CDR3: TGTGCCAGCAGCCTCGCCTTAGGGGGGGGTGAAGCTTTCTTT. Translating gives CASSLALGGGEAFF.

This clonotype was counted only a few times. CDR3 amino acids: CASGVRSAEQYF. CDR3 bases: TGTGCCAGCGGCGTCAGGAGCGCCGAGCAGTACTTC. The chain is built from TRBV27 and TRBJ2-7; D gene unclear. CDR1 MNHEY and CDR2 SMNVEV come from the germline V gene (reference sequence). The germline V and J ends were trimmed by 8 bases and 6 bases, with 14 bases remaining between them. This CDR3 has 12 residues.

This clonotype occurred a few times. This chain joins TRBV6-5 and TRBJ1-5; tentative D call: TRBD1 (5 bases). In germline, CDR1 is MNHEY, CDR2 SVGAGI. Between the trimmed V and J ends, which lost 0 bases and 6 bases, there was a span of 9 bases. The length of the CDR3 is 14 residues. In DNA, the CDR3 is TGTGCCAGCAGTTACTCCGGGGCGCGTCAGCCCCAGCATTTT. Encoded protein: CASSYSGARQPQHF.

This clonotype has more than one count but fewer than ten. The V call is TRBV7-2, the J call TRBJ2-3; D remains ambiguous. V was pared by 3 bases and J by 5 bases, with 15 bases between. Per germline, CDR1 SGHTA and CDR2 FQGNSA. The CDR3 is 15 residues long. CDR3 sequence reads: CASSFRGGDGDTQYF. CDR3 sequence (DNA): TGTGCCAGCAGCTTTCGTGGCGGAGACGGAGATACGCAGTATTTT.

This clonotype is medium-sized in the sample. The chain uses TRBV20-1 and TRBJ2-3; 10 nucleotides match TRBD2. V lost 0 bases, J lost 6 bases, and 12 bases stayed unmatched. Germline V gives CDR1 DFQATT, CDR2 SNEGSKA (reference sequence). The CDR3 contains 17 residues. The DNA of the CDR3 is TGCAGTGCTAGAGACCCCAAGGCGGGAGCGGGGGGGGATACGCAGTATTTT. Translating it yields CSARDPKAGAGGDTQYF.

This chain uses TRBV19 with TRBJ1-1; TRBD1 aligns across 7 bases. Germline lookup yields CDR1 LNHDA and CDR2 SQIVND (reference sequence). J lost 5 bases, V lost 4 bases, and 13 bases had no gene match. This CDR3 comprises 16 residues. CDR3 nucleotide sequence: TGTGCCAGTAGTAAGGCCGCCCGACAGGGATTAACTGAAGCTTTCTTT. Translating gives CASSKAARQGLTEAFF. Combining the CDR3 with reference TRBV19 and TRBJ1-1 gives the whole variable domain DGGITQSPKYLFRKEGQNVTLSCEQNLNHDAMYWYRQDPGQGLRLIYYSQIVNDFQKGDIAEGYSVSREKKESFPLTVTSAQKNPTAFYLCASSKAARQGLTEAFFGQGTRLTVV.

Comments on this clonotype: Germline and junction disagree at one end, which may indicate a read error. The chain couples TRBV24-1 to TRBJ1-5, with 7 bases lining up with TRBD1. Germline CDR1 is KGHDR and CDR2 is SFDVKD. The CDR3 has 14 residues. CDR3 region: CAPRGWIGNQPQHF. For the CDR3, the DNA is TGTGCCCCCAGGGGGTGGATAGGCAATCAGCCCCAGCATTTT.

This clonotype was detected a few times. The chain has TRBV7-2 and TRBJ1-6, with a tentative D call TRBD1 (5 bases). The CDR3 totals 16 residues. V dropped 2 bases and J dropped 5 bases, with 13 bases sitting between them. CDR1 is SGHTA and CDR2 is FQGNSA in the germline V gene. CDR3 loop: CASSLRQGANNSPLHF. The DNA of the CDR3 is TGTGCCAGCAGCTTACGTCAGGGAGCAAATAATTCACCCCTCCACTTT.

J is TRBJ1-1 and V is TRBV5-1; no clear D. This CDR3 is 12 amino acids long. The V gene's germline CDR1 is SGHRS and CDR2 YFSETQ. Trimming cost V 0 bases and J 8 bases, with 8 bases left between them. CDR3 region: CASSLEGWEAFF. DNA of the CDR3: TGCGCCAGCAGCTTGGAGGGCTGGGAAGCTTTCTTT.

This rearrangement joins TRBV28 to TRBJ1-2; unclear D gene. The V end was cut by 10 bases, the J end by 3 bases, with 18 bases between. CDR3 length equals 14 residues. Per germline, CDR1 MDHEN and CDR2 SYDVKM. CDR3: CATTGIQPYYGYTF. The CDR3 DNA reads as TGTGCCACTACCGGGATCCAGCCGTACTATGGCTACACCTTC.